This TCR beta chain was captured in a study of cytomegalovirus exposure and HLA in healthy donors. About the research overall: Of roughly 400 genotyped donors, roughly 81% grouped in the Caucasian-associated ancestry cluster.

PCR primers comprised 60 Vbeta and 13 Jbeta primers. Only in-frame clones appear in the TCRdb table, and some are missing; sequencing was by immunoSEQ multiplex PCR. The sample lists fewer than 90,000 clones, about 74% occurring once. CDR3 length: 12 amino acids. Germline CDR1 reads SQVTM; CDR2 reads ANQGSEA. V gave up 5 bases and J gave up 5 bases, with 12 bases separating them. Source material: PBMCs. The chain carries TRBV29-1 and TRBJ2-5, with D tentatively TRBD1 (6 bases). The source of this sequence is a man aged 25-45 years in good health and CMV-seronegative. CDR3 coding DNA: TGCAGCGTTCGAACAGGGACCGAGACCCAGTACTTC. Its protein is CSVRTGTETQYF.